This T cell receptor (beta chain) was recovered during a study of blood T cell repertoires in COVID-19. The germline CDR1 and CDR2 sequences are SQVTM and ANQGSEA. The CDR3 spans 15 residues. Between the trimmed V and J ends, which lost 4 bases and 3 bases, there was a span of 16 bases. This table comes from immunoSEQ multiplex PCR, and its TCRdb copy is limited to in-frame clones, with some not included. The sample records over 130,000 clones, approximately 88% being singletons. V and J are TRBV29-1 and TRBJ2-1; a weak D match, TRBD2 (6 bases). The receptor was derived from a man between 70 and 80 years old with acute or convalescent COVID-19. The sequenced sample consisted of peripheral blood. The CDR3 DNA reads TGCAGCGTTGGCGCAGCCGCGGGACTCTACAATGAGCAGTTCTTC. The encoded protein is CSVGAAAGLYNEQFF.